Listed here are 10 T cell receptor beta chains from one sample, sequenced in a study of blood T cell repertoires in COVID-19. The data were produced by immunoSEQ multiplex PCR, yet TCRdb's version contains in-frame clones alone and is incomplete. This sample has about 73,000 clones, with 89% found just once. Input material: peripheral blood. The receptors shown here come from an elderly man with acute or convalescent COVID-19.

For the CDR3, the DNA is TGTGCCAGCAGCTTTGGCTACACCGGGGAGCTGTTTTTT. Protein product: CASSFGYTGELFF. The rearrangement joins TRBV7-2 to TRBJ2-2, with unresolved D. V shed 3 bases and J shed 3 bases, with 5 bases lying between them. The germline V gene has CDR1 SGHTA and CDR2 FQGNSA. The CDR3 has 13 amino acids. Combining the CDR3 with reference TRBV7-2 and TRBJ2-2 gives the whole variable domain GAGVSQSPSNKVTEKGKDVELRCDPISGHTALYWYRQSLGQGLEFLIYFQGNSAPDKSGLPSDRFSAERTGGSVSTLTIQRTQQEDSAVYLCASSFGYTGELFFGEGSRLTVL.

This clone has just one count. The CDR3 sequence is CASSARGPSLHF. Written as DNA, the CDR3 is TGTGCCAGCAGTGCCAGGGGTCCATCCCTCCACTTT. The chain employs TRBV6-6 and TRBJ1-6, with TRBD1 as a possible D gene (6 bases). V was clipped by 5 bases and J by 14 bases, with 13 bases between them. The CDR3 is 12 residues long. Germline CDR1 and CDR2: MNHNY and SVGAGI (reference sequence).

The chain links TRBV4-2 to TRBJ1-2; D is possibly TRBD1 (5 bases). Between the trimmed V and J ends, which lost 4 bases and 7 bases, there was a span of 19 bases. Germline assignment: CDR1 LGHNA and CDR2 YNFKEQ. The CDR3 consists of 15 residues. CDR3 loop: CASSPDWTSPAGYTF. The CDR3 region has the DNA TGTGCCAGCAGCCCTGATTGGACATCTCCCGCTGGCTACACCTTC.

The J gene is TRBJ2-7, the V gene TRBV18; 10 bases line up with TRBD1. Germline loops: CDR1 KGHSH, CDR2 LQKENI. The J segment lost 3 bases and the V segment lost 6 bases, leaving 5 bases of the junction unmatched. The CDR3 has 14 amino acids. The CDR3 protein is CASSQRTGGYEQYF. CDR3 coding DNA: TGTGCCAGCTCCCAACGGACAGGGGGCTACGAGCAGTACTTC.

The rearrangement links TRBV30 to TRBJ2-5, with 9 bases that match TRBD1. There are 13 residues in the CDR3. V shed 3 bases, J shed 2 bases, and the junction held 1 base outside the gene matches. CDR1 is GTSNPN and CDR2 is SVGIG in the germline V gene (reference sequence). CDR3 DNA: TGTGCCTGGAGGGGACAGGGACAAGAGACCCAGTACTTC. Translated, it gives CAWRGQGQETQYF.

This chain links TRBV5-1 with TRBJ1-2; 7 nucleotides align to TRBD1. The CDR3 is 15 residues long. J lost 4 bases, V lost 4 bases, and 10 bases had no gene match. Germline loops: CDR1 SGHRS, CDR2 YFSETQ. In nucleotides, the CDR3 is TGCGCCAGCAGCGTAGACAGGGATGCAAGCTATGGCTACACCTTC. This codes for CASSVDRDASYGYTF.

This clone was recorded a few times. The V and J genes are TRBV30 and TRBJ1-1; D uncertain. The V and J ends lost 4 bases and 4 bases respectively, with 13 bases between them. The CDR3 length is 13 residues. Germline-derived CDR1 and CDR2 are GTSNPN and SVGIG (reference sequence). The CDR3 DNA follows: TGTGCCTGGACGGGAGAGGCGGGCACTGAAGCTTTCTTT. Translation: CAWTGEAGTEAFF.

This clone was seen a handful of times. The CDR3 region has the DNA TGTGCCAGCAGGGCATCGGCAGGGGAAGGCCCTGAAGCTTTCTTT. The encoded protein is CASRASAGEGPEAFF. This sequence joins TRBV6-5 and TRBJ1-1; tentatively, D is TRBD1 (6 bases). Germline assignment: CDR1 MNHEY and CDR2 SVGAGI. V lost 6 bases and J 6 bases, leaving 20 bases between the germline ends. The CDR3 sequence is 15 residues long.

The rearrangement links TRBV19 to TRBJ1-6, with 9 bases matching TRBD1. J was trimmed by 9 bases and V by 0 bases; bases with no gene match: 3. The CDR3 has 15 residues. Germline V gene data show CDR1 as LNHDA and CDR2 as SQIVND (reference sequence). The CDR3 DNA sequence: TGTGCCAGTAGTATAGAGGGGACAGGGATTTCACCCCTCCACTTT. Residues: CASSIEGTGISPLHF.

CDR3 loop: CASSPGSATGQPQHF. The CDR3 DNA reads as TGTGCCAGCTCACCAGGTTCGGCCACCGGGCAGCCCCAGCATTTT. This chain links TRBV18 with TRBJ1-5; D remains ambiguous. The CDR3 has 15 residues. The germline V gene encodes CDR1 KGHSH and CDR2 LQKENI. V lost 2 bases and J lost 7, with 15 bases in between. Based on the CDR3 plus reference TRBV18 and TRBJ1-5, the full variable domain is NAGVMQNPRHLVRRRGQEARLRCSPMKGHSHVYWYRQLPEEGLKFMVYLQKENIIDESGMPKERFSAEFPKEGPSILRIQQVVRGDSAAYFCASSPGSATGQPQHFGDGTRLSIL.